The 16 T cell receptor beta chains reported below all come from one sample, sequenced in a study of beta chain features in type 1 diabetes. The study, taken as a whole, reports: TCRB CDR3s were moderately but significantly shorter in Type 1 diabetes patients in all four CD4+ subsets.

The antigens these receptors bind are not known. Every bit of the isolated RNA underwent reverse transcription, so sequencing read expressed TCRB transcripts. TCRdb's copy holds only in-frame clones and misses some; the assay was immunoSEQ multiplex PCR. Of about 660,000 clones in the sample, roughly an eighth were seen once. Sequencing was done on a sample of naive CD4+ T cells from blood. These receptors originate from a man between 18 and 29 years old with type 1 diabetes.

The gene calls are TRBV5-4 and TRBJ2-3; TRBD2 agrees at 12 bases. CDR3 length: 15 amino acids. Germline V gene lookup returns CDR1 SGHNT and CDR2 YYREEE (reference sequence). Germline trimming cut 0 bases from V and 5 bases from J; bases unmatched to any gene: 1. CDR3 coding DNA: TGTGCCAGCAGCTTGGGACTAGCGGGAGAAGATACGCAGTATTTT. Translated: CASSLGLAGEDTQYF.

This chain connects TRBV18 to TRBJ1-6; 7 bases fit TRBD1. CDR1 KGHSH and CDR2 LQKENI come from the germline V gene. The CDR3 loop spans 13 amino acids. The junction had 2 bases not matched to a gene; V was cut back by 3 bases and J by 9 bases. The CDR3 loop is CASSPTGVSPLHF. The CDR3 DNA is TGTGCCAGCTCACCCACAGGGGTTTCACCCCTCCACTTT.

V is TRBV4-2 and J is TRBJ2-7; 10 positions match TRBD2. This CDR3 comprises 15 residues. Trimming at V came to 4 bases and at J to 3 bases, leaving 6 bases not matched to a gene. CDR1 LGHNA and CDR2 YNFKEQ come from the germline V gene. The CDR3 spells CASSLSGGPDYEQYF. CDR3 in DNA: TGTGCCAGCAGCCTTAGCGGGGGGCCTGACTACGAGCAGTACTTC.

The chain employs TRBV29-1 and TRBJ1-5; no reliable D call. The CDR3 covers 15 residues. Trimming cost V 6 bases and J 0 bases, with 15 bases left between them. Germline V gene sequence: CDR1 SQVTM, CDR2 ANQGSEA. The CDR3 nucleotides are TGCAGCGTCGCTTGGGGTGGAGATAGCAATCAGCCCCAGCATTTT. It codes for CSVAWGGDSNQPQHF.

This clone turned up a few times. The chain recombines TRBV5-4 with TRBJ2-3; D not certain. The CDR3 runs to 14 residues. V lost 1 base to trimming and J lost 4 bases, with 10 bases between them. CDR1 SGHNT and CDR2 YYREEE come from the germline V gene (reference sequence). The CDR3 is CASSLIPPPDTQYF. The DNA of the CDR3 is TGTGCCAGCAGCTTGATCCCTCCCCCAGATACGCAGTATTTT.

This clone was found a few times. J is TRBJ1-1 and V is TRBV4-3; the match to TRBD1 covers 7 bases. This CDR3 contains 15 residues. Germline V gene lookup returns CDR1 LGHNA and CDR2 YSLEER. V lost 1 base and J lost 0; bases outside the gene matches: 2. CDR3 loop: CASSQGGTVNTEAFF. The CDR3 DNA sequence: TGCGCCAGCAGCCAAGGAGGGACAGTGAACACTGAAGCTTTCTTT.

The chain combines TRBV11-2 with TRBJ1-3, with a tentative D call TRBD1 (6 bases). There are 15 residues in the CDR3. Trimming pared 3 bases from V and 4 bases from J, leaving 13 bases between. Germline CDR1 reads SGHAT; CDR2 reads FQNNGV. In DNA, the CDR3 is TGTGCCAGCAGCTTGGGACAATTCTTCGGAAACACCATATATTTT. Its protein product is CASSLGQFFGNTIYF.

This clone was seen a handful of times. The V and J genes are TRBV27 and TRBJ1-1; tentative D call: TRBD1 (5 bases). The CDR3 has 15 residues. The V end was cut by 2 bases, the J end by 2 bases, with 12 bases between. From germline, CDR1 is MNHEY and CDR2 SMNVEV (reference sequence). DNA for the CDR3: TGTGCCAGCAGTTTAAGCAGGGTGGGAAACACTGAAGCTTTCTTT. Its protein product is CASSLSRVGNTEAFF.

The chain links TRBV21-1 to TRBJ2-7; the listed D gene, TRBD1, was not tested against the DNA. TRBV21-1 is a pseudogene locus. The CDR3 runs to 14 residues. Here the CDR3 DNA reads TGTGCCAGCAGCAAATGCGACAGTACCTACGAGCAGTACTTC. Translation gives CASSKCDSTYEQYF.

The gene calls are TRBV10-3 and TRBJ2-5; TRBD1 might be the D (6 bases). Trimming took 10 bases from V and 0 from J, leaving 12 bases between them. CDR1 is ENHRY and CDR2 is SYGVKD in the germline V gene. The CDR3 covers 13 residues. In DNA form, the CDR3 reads TGTGCCACGAACCGGGACAACCAAGAGACCCAGTACTTC. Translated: CATNRDNQETQYF.

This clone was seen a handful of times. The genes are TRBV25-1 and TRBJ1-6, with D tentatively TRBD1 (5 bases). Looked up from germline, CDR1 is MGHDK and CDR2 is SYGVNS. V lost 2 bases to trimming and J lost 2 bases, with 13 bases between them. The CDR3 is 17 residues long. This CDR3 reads CASSEGGSGPYNSPLHF. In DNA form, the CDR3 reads TGTGCCAGCAGTGAAGGGGGGTCAGGGCCCTATAATTCACCCCTCCACTTT. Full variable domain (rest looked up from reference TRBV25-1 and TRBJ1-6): EADIYQTPRYLVIGTGKKITLECSQTMGHDKMYWYQQDPGMELHLIHYSYGVNSTEKGDLSSESTVSRIRTEHFPLTLESARPSHTSQYLCASSEGGSGPYNSPLHFGNGTRLTVT.

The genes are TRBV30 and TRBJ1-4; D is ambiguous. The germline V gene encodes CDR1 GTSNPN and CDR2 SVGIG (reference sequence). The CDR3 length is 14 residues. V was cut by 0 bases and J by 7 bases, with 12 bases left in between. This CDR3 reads CAWSVPLHLEKLFF. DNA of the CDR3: TGTGCCTGGAGTGTACCCCTCCATCTTGAAAAACTGTTTTTT.

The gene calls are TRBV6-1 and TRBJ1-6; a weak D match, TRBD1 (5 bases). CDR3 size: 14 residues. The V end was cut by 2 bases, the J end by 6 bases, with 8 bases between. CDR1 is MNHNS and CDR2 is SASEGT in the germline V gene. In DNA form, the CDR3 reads TGTGCCAGCAGTGAAACAGGAGCTAATTCACCCCTCCACTTT. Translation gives CASSETGANSPLHF.

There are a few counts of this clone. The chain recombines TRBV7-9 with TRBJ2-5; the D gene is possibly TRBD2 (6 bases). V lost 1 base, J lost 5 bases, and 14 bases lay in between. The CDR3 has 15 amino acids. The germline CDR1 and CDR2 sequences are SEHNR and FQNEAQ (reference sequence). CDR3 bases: TGTGCCAGCAGCTTAGGGAGGAGGGGTACCGAGACCCAGTACTTC. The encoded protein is CASSLGRRGTETQYF. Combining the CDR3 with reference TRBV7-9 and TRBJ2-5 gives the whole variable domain DTGVSQNPRHKITKRGQNVTFRCDPISEHNRLYWYRQTLGQGPEFLTYFQNEAQLEKSRLLSDRFSAERPKGSFSTLEIQRTEQGDSAMYLCASSLGRRGTETQYFGPGTRLLVL.

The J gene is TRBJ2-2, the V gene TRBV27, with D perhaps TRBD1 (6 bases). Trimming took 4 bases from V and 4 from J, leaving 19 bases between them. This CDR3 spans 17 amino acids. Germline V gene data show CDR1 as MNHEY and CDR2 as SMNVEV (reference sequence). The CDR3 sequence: CASSYRDTSRGTGELFF. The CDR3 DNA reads TGTGCCAGCAGTTACCGGGACACCTCTCGGGGCACCGGGGAGCTGTTTTTT.

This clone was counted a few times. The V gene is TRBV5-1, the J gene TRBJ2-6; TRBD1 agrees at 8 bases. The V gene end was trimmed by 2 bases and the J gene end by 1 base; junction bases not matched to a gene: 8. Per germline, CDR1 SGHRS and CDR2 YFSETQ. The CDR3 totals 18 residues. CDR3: CASSLTTGGISGANVLTF. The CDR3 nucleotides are TGCGCCAGCAGCTTAACAACAGGGGGTATATCTGGGGCCAACGTCCTGACTTTC. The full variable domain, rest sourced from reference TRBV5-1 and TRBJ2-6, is KAGVTQTPRYLIKTRGQQVTLSCSPISGHRSVSWYQQTPGQGLQFLFEYFSETQRNKGNFPGRFSGRQFSNSRSEMNVSTLELGDSALYLCASSLTTGGISGANVLTFGAGSRLTVL.